The clone carrying this TCR beta chain has ten or more counts. As yet, its antigen is unknown. The data derive from a study of CD8 T cells in ankylosing spondylitis. Study-wide points: What appeared characteristic of ankylosing spondylitis blood was a TCR beta motif of several highly homologous variants. Earlier literature documents some of the motif variants in reactive arthritis synovial fluid and blood. Disease-linked clones had a CD8+ phenotype and relatively low frequency in peripheral blood.

Germline V CDR1 and CDR2: KGHSH, LQKENI. The V segment lost 4 bases and the J segment 4 bases; nucleotides outside the gene matches: 6. The length of the CDR3 is 15 residues. TCRdb re-derived calls from the 5' RACE reads in MiXCR, one entry per CDR3 protein. The table lists approximately 340,000 distinct CDR3 sequences, under 15% of them singletons. The sequenced sample consisted of blood, either unsorted or a sorted T cell fraction (not recorded which). The TCR sequence derives from a male donor with ankylosing spondylitis or in good health (not recorded which). The chain combines TRBV18 with TRBJ2-3; 9 bases are shared with TRBD1. The CDR3 region is CASSLGQGGADTQYF. Written as DNA, the CDR3 is TGTGCCAGCTCACTGGGACAGGGAGGAGCAGATACGCAGTATTTT.